The 15 T cell receptor beta chains below come from one sample, sequenced in a study of spatial heterogeneity in lung cancer. Time point in this sample: sample taken at primary tumor resection. Without sorting, whole RNA was sequenced from tumor, nontumor lung or frozen PBMC. TCRdb reprocessed the 5' RACE reads via MiXCR and lists one record per CDR3 protein. The sample holds under 100,000 distinct CDR3 sequences, roughly 10% seen once. Sequences were derived from PBMCs, sampled at surgery. Receptors originate from a male donor with early-stage non-small cell lung cancer.

This clonotype was seen only a few times. The chain couples TRBV24-1 to TRBJ2-3, with 7 bases fitting TRBD1. V shed 8 bases, J shed 1 base, and the junction held 8 bases outside the gene matches. CDR1 KGHDR and CDR2 SFDVKD come from the germline V gene. The CDR3 is 15 residues long. Written as DNA, the CDR3 is TGTGCCACCAACCCGAAGGGACAGTGCACAGATACGCAGTATTTT. It codes for CATNPKGQCTDTQYF.

This chain connects TRBV2 to TRBJ2-1; tentatively, D is TRBD1 (6 bases). Germline CDR1 SNHLY, CDR2 FYNNEI. Trimming pared 2 bases from V and 9 bases from J, leaving 8 bases between. CDR3 length: 12 residues. The DNA of the CDR3 is TGTGCCAGCAGTGAAATGGGGGCTGAGCAGTTCTTC. Encoded protein: CASSEMGAEQFF.

The chain combines TRBV6-6 with TRBJ1-6, with D unclear. The germline V and J ends were trimmed by 6 bases and 8 bases, with 17 bases remaining between them. Germline assignment: CDR1 MNHNY and CDR2 SVGAGI (reference sequence). The CDR3 runs to 15 residues. CDR3 sequence (DNA): TGTGCCAGCAGGCAAACGGGAACTAGGGATTCACCCCTCCACTTT. Residues: CASRQTGTRDSPLHF.

This clonotype showed up many times. This sequence joins TRBV18 and TRBJ2-3; weak D call: TRBD2 (6 bases). Trimming pared 3 bases from V and 2 bases from J, leaving 9 bases between. The CDR3 runs 14 residues. CDR1 KGHSH and CDR2 LQKENI come from the germline V gene. The CDR3 is CASSPSGATDTQYF. In DNA form, the CDR3 reads TGTGCCAGCTCACCCTCGGGAGCCACAGATACGCAGTATTTT. Based on the CDR3 plus reference TRBV18 and TRBJ2-3, the full variable domain is NAGVMQNPRHLVRRRGQEARLRCSPMKGHSHVYWYRQLPEEGLKFMVYLQKENIIDESGMPKERFSAEFPKEGPSILRIQQVVRGDSAAYFCASSPSGATDTQYFGPGTRLTVL.

This clonotype was recorded only once. V is TRBV20-1 and J is TRBJ2-7; D not resolved. CDR1 and CDR2 from the germline V gene are DFQATT and SNEGSKA (reference sequence). V gave up 5 bases and J gave up 2 bases, with 16 bases separating them. This CDR3 comprises 14 residues. The CDR3 DNA follows: TGCAGTGCTGTCTCTCAAATCTCCACCTACGAGCAGTACTTC. Its translation is CSAVSQISTYEQYF.

This clonotype was detected a few times. This rearrangement joins TRBV5-1 to TRBJ2-2; no clear D. The germline CDR1 and CDR2 sequences are SGHRS and YFSETQ. The CDR3 has 14 amino acids. The ends were cut back, 0 bases at V and 7 bases at J, with 10 bases in the middle. Written as DNA, the CDR3 is TGCGCCAGCAGCTTGGCCGGAGTAATCGGGGAGCTGTTTTTT. Amino acids: CASSLAGVIGELFF.

This clonotype has just a few counts. This chain connects TRBV7-2 to TRBJ1-2, with TRBD1 matching over 9 bases. Trimming at V came to 1 base and at J to 3 bases, leaving 6 bases not matched to a gene. The CDR3 has 16 amino acids. Germline lookup yields CDR1 SGHTA and CDR2 FQGNSA. CDR3 protein: CASSLVPGQGYYGYTF. The CDR3, as DNA: TGTGCCAGCAGCTTAGTCCCGGGACAGGGTTACTATGGCTACACCTTC.

Many counts were recorded for this clonotype. The chain links TRBV18 to TRBJ2-7; D is uncertain. Trimming shortened V by 0 bases and J by 2 bases, and 8 bases separated the two germline ends. Germline V gene data show CDR1 as KGHSH and CDR2 as LQKENI. This CDR3 is built from 14 residues. This chain's CDR3 is CASSPPYGAYEQYF. For the CDR3, the DNA is TGTGCCAGCTCACCACCTTACGGCGCCTACGAGCAGTACTTC.

The V call is TRBV11-2, the J call TRBJ2-1; no definite D call. This CDR3 is 17 amino acids long. Between the trimmed V and J ends, which lost 2 bases and 1 base, there was a span of 15 bases. The germline V gene has CDR1 SGHAT and CDR2 FQNNGV. The CDR3 sequence is CASSLIPPAGSYNEQFF. CDR3 nucleotides: TGTGCCAGCAGCTTAATCCCCCCGGCAGGATCCTACAATGAGCAGTTCTTC.

Ten or more counts support this clonotype. The genes are TRBV3-1 and TRBJ1-2; D not certain. The ends were cut back, 4 bases at V and 7 bases at J, with 22 bases in the middle. Per the germline V gene, CDR1 is LGHDT and CDR2 is YNNKEL (reference sequence). The CDR3 totals 16 residues. CDR3 in DNA: TGTGCCAGCAGCCTATTAGGAGTTTCGGCTAATACTGGCTACACCTTC. Its protein product is CASSLLGVSANTGYTF.

This rearrangement joins TRBV7-2 to TRBJ2-7; TRBD1 aligns across 9 bases. This CDR3 has 14 amino acids. Losses at the gene ends were 2 bases for V and 6 bases for J; bases not matched to a gene: 5. Germline V gene lookup returns CDR1 SGHTA and CDR2 FQGNSA. The CDR3 protein is CASSLFGTGSEQYF. In nucleotides, the CDR3 is TGTGCCAGCAGCTTATTCGGGACAGGGTCCGAGCAGTACTTC.

The rearrangement uses TRBV6-5 and TRBJ1-1; 7 bases fit TRBD1. Trimming removed 3 bases from V and 8 bases from J; junction bases left unmatched: 15. Germline values: CDR1 MNHEY, CDR2 SVGAGI. The CDR3 totals 16 residues. The CDR3 is CASSYGDSISILEAFF. For the CDR3, the DNA is TGTGCCAGCAGTTATGGGGACAGTATTTCCATTCTAGAAGCTTTCTTT.

This clonotype came up a few times. The chain couples TRBV5-1 to TRBJ2-1; 11 nucleotides align to TRBD2. In germline, CDR1 is SGHRS, CDR2 YFSETQ. This CDR3 has 16 residues. Trimming at V came to 4 bases and at J to 4 bases, leaving 7 bases not matched to a gene. The CDR3, as DNA: TGCGCCAGCAGCCTGACGGGACTAGCGGCTTACAATGAGCAGTTCTTC. It codes for CASSLTGLAAYNEQFF.

This clonotype was detected a few times. The J gene is TRBJ1-5, the V gene TRBV10-3; D is unresolved. V lost 2 bases, J lost 5 bases, and 16 bases lay in between. CDR1 is ENHRY, CDR2 SYGVKD, per germline. The CDR3 is 16 amino acids. The chain's CDR3 is CAISEDGRGNHQPQHF. CDR3 nucleotides: TGTGCCATCAGTGAGGATGGGCGGGGAAACCATCAGCCCCAGCATTTT.

V and J are TRBV20-1 and TRBJ2-1; TRBD2 matches 11 bases. V gave up 5 bases and J gave up 10 bases; unmatched junction bases: 16. This CDR3 comprises 16 residues. Germline lookup yields CDR1 DFQATT and CDR2 SNEGSKA (reference sequence). In DNA form, the CDR3 reads TGCAGTGCTGGAGGACGGACTACCGGGACTAGCGGCGAGCAGTTCTTC. This gives the protein CSAGGRTTGTSGEQFF.